Following are 29 T cell receptor beta chains from one sample sequenced in a study of CD8+ T cells in alopecia areata. Treatment in this sample: oral pan-JAK inhibitor, 5-10 mg twice daily. RNA extraction was followed by reverse transcription into cDNA, which acted as the sequencing template. TCRdb's copy holds only in-frame clones and misses some; the assay was immunoSEQ multiplex PCR. The profile shows about 120,000 clones, 58% of them singletons. The material sequenced was CD8+ T cells sorted from blood, taken at week 4, from a patient treated with tofacitinib. The origin of the receptors is a human donor with alopecia areata.

The chain uses TRBV5-1 and TRBJ1-1; D call uncertain. The CDR3 runs 15 residues. CDR1 and CDR2 (germline): SGHRS, YFSETQ. Trimming pared 1 base from V and 0 bases from J, leaving 10 bases between. The CDR3: CASSLTDPMNTEAFF. The CDR3 nucleotides are TGCGCCAGCAGCTTGACGGACCCCATGAACACTGAAGCTTTCTTT.

Of note for this clone: Relative to the germline gene, one junction end is altered; a read error may explain this. This chain links TRBV30 with TRBJ2-7; the match to TRBD1 covers 9 bases. Germline V gives CDR1 GTSNPN, CDR2 SVGIG (reference sequence). This CDR3 has 16 amino acids. CDR3 DNA: TGTGCCTGGAGTATCCCCCGGGACAGGGCTAGGGTGGGGGCAGTCTTC. This encodes CAWSIPRDRARVGAVF.

Points on this clone: Germline and junction disagree at one end, which may indicate a read error. The chain couples TRBV28 to TRBJ1-1; tentatively, D is TRBD1 (6 bases). The germline V gene has CDR1 MDHEN and CDR2 SYDVKM. This CDR3 region has 14 residues. CDR3 region: CDSRYYEGGAEAFF. CDR3 coding DNA: TGTGACAGCAGATATTACGAGGGGGGAGCTGAAGCTTTCTTT.

In this sample, this clone turned up a few times. The chain recombines TRBV27 with TRBJ2-1; D may be TRBD1 or TRBD2 (5 bases each). CDR3 size: 17 residues. Germline V gene sequence: CDR1 MNHEY, CDR2 SMNVEV (reference sequence). Trimming shortened V by 7 bases and J by 2 bases, and 21 bases separated the two germline ends. CDR3 sequence reads: CASTPLPRDDPYNEQFF. CDR3 nucleotide sequence: TGTGCCAGCACCCCCTTACCCCGGGACGATCCCTACAATGAGCAGTTCTTC.

The rearrangement links TRBV11-2 to TRBJ1-1, with no clear D. The V end was cut by 3 bases, the J end by 1 base, with 9 bases between. The CDR3 length is 14 residues. Germline values: CDR1 SGHAT, CDR2 FQNNGV. CDR3 region: CASSLMAGNTEAFF. The CDR3 region has the DNA TGTGCCAGCAGCTTGATGGCAGGGAACACTGAAGCTTTCTTT.

Regarding this clone: This sample also contains other DNA sequences that code for the same CDR3. The chain is built from TRBV5-6 and TRBJ1-2; 8 positions match TRBD1. V was clipped by 0 bases and J by 4 bases; unmatched bases: 2. Germline lookup yields CDR1 SGHDT and CDR2 YYEEEE. The CDR3 spans 14 residues. CDR3 DNA sequence: TGTGCCAGCAGCTTGGGGACAGGGAGCTATGGCTACACCTTC. It is translated as CASSLGTGSYGYTF.

This sequence joins TRBV5-1 and TRBJ2-7; 7 nucleotides line up with TRBD1. This CDR3 region has 14 residues. With V trimmed by 4 bases and J by 1 base, 5 bases remained unmatched. Germline CDR1 and CDR2: SGHRS and YFSETQ. The DNA for the CDR3 is TGCGCCAGCAGCCCCGGGACAGCTTCCTACGAGCAGTACTTC. As protein: CASSPGTASYEQYF.

This chain uses TRBV29-1 with TRBJ1-1; D may be TRBD1 (5 bases). Trimming cost V 6 bases and J 3 bases, with 14 bases left between them. The germline V gene has CDR1 SQVTM and CDR2 ANQGSEA. CDR3 length equals 13 residues. CDR3 amino acids: CSVLDWDDTEAFF. CDR3 coding DNA: TGCAGCGTCTTGGACTGGGACGACACTGAAGCTTTCTTT.

V and J are TRBV27 and TRBJ2-5, with D perhaps assigned TRBD1 or TRBD2 (6 bases each). V dropped 6 bases and J dropped 13 bases, with 15 bases sitting between them. The CDR3 extends over 11 amino acids. Per germline, CDR1 MNHEY and CDR2 SMNVEV (reference sequence). CDR3 DNA: TGTGCCAGCAGCGAGGGGGACTCGCTGTACTTC. Translated: CASSEGDSLYF.

The chain combines TRBV5-6 with TRBJ2-7; D ambiguous. The germline V gene has CDR1 SGHDT and CDR2 YYEEEE. CDR3 size: 12 residues. V was cut by 4 bases and J by 3 bases, with 8 bases left in between. The CDR3 here is CASSPSSYEQYF. The CDR3 nucleotides are TGTGCCAGCAGCCCGTCGAGCTACGAGCAGTACTTC.

CDR3 loop: CAEGQNTGELFF. CDR3 bases: TGTGCCGAGGGACAGAACACCGGGGAGCTGTTTTTT. The rearrangement links TRBV30 to TRBJ2-2; tentative D call: TRBD1 (6 bases). The V and J ends lost 8 bases and 1 base respectively, with 8 bases between them. The germline CDR1 and CDR2 sequences are GTSNPN and SVGIG (reference sequence). The CDR3 covers 12 residues. Complete variable domain (other parts from reference TRBV30 and TRBJ2-2): SQTIHQWPATLVQPVGSPLSLECTVEGTSNPNLYWYRQAAGRGLQLLFYSVGIGQISSEVPQNLSASRPQDRQFILSSKKLLLSDSGFYLCAEGQNTGELFFGEGSRLTVL.

The genes are TRBV29-1 and TRBJ2-2; D might be TRBD2 (5 bases). Trimming pared 6 bases from V and 5 bases from J, leaving 16 bases between. In germline, CDR1 is SQVTM, CDR2 ANQGSEA. This CDR3 spans 14 amino acids. In DNA form, the CDR3 reads TGCAGCGTCTCCCCGGTCCGGGGAACCGGGGAGCTGTTTTTT. Translated, it gives CSVSPVRGTGELFF.

V and J are TRBV15 and TRBJ2-1, with D hard to call. Germline CDR1 is LNHNV and CDR2 is YYDKDF (reference sequence). V was clipped by 6 bases and J by 0 bases, with 36 bases between them. CDR3 size: 23 residues. CDR3 DNA sequence: TGTGCCACCAGGGTGAAATGGGTATCGGGCCTTAACGTAAATCCGAGCTCCTACAATGAGCAGTTCTTC. This encodes CATRVKWVSGLNVNPSSYNEQFF.

This CDR3 is CARQRLALLETQYF. In nucleotides, the CDR3 is TGTGCCCGCCAGAGACTAGCCCTCCTTGAGACCCAGTACTTC. This chain joins TRBV2 and TRBJ2-5, with TRBD2 matching 7 bases. CDR1 is SNHLY and CDR2 is FYNNEI in the germline V gene. The CDR3 has 14 residues. V was pared by 11 bases and J by 5 bases, with 14 bases of the junction left unmatched.

This clone came up a few times. The gene calls are TRBV11-1 and TRBJ2-2; no definite D call. V was clipped by 0 bases and J by 8 bases, with 1 base between them. CDR1 is SGHAT, CDR2 FQDESV, per germline (reference sequence). CDR3 size: 11 residues. CDR3 coding DNA: TGTGCCAGCAGCTTAGCAGGGGAGCTGTTTTTT. Its protein product is CASSLAGELFF.

This chain joins TRBV5-6 and TRBJ2-5; D call uncertain. The V end lost 0 bases, the J end lost 5 bases, and 11 bases lay between the germline ends. This CDR3 is built from 14 residues. Germline V lookup: CDR1 SGHDT, CDR2 YYEEEE. The CDR3 is CASSLVSPAETQYF. The DNA for the CDR3 is TGTGCCAGCAGCTTGGTATCCCCTGCTGAGACCCAGTACTTC.

The chain couples TRBV2 to TRBJ2-7; either TRBD1 or TRBD2 may supply D (5 bases each). The CDR3 has 15 residues. Germline V CDR1 and CDR2: SNHLY, FYNNEI. Between the trimmed V and J ends, which lost 6 bases and 1 base, there was a span of 16 bases. CDR3 in amino acids: CASRRPGPRSYEQYF. The CDR3 DNA reads as TGTGCCAGCAGGAGACCGGGACCCCGATCCTACGAGCAGTACTTC.

This clone was counted between two and nine times. This chain connects TRBV4-1 to TRBJ1-2; D is undetermined. CDR3 length equals 15 residues. V was cut by 4 bases and J by 0 bases, with 12 bases left in between. Germline lookup yields CDR1 MGHRA and CDR2 YSYEKL. The CDR3 sequence: CASSPGFSANYGYTF. In nucleotides, the CDR3 is TGCGCCAGCAGCCCCGGATTTTCCGCTAACTATGGCTACACCTTC.

The V call is TRBV7-9, the J call TRBJ2-4; D ambiguous. The CDR3 covers 14 residues. Germline CDR1 SEHNR, CDR2 FQNEAQ (reference sequence). With 6 bases removed from V and 5 bases from J, the gap between germline ends came to 14 bases. The CDR3 bases are TGTGCCAGCAGGGATCCTATACCCCAAAACATTCAGTACTTC. It encodes CASRDPIPQNIQYF.

The chain is built from TRBV5-6 and TRBJ2-7, with 7 bases that match TRBD1. CDR1 is SGHDT and CDR2 is YYEEEE in the germline V gene. The CDR3 is made up of 15 amino acids. Unmatched junction bases numbered 5, after V lost 0 bases and J lost 2 bases. CDR3 sequence (DNA): TGTGCCAGCAGCTTGGGCGGACAGGAGACCTACGAGCAGTACTTC. Residues: CASSLGGQETYEQYF.

The chain uses TRBV18 and TRBJ2-5; D remains ambiguous. This CDR3 contains 13 residues. The germline V gene encodes CDR1 KGHSH and CDR2 LQKENI. V was shortened by 0 bases and J by 5 bases, with 7 bases between the two germline ends. The chain's CDR3 is CASSPPGYETQYF. The CDR3 bases are TGTGCCAGCTCACCACCTGGGTATGAGACCCAGTACTTC.

CDR3 nucleotides: TGTGCCAGCAGCCCCTGGGGGGGGGTCGGCACAGATACGCAGTATTTT. Amino acids: CASSPWGGVGTDTQYF. The chain has TRBV7-2 and TRBJ2-3; 7 bases are a match to TRBD2. With V trimmed by 5 bases and J by 1 base, 9 bases remained unmatched. Germline V gene data show CDR1 as SGHTA and CDR2 as FQGNSA. This CDR3 has 16 amino acids.

The V gene is TRBV27, the J gene TRBJ1-5, with D hard to call. V lost 0 bases to trimming and J lost 3 bases, with 6 bases between them. Germline CDR1 and CDR2: MNHEY and SMNVEV (reference sequence). The CDR3 has 14 residues. In DNA, the CDR3 is TGTGCCAGCAGTTTATCGGACCCCAATCAGCCCCAGCATTTT. It yields the protein CASSLSDPNQPQHF.

On this clone itself: The same CDR3 is also encoded by other DNA sequences in this sample. V gene TRBV29-1 combines with J gene TRBJ1-2; TRBD1 aligns across 9 bases. The CDR3 has 12 residues. Germline V CDR1 and CDR2: SQVTM, ANQGSEA. The V gene end was trimmed by 4 bases and the J gene end by 3 bases; junction bases not matched to a gene: 0. CDR3 sequence reads: CSVGQGDYGYTF. The DNA of the CDR3 is TGCAGCGTTGGACAGGGGGACTATGGCTACACCTTC.

The J gene is TRBJ2-7, the V gene TRBV5-6; 10 nucleotides agree with TRBD1. Trimming cost V 0 bases and J 4 bases; bases outside gene matches: 1. The CDR3 is 14 residues long. CDR1 SGHDT and CDR2 YYEEEE come from the germline V gene. The CDR3 sequence: CASSLGQGAYEQYF. The CDR3 region has the DNA TGTGCCAGCAGCTTGGGACAGGGGGCGTACGAGCAGTACTTC.

The rearrangement joins TRBV29-1 to TRBJ2-3, with D unresolved. From germline, CDR1 is SQVTM and CDR2 ANQGSEA. The CDR3 loop spans 10 amino acids. V was cut by 5 bases and J by 5 bases, with 5 bases left in between. DNA for the CDR3: TGCAGCGTTCTCGTAGATACGCAGTATTTT. It yields the protein CSVLVDTQYF.

The chain carries TRBV5-1 and TRBJ2-1; D remains unclear. The CDR3 has 15 residues. Deletions cut 0 bases from V and 4 bases from J, with 11 bases between. Per the germline V gene, CDR1 is SGHRS and CDR2 is YFSETQ. CDR3 amino acids: CASSLEGSPYNEQFF. For the CDR3, the DNA is TGCGCCAGCAGCTTGGAGGGTAGCCCATACAATGAGCAGTTCTTC.

This chain uses TRBV29-1 with TRBJ1-1; no firm D call. The CDR3 sequence is 15 residues long. With 8 bases removed from V and 0 bases from J, the gap between germline ends came to 19 bases. CDR1 SQVTM and CDR2 ANQGSEA come from the germline V gene. The CDR3 loop reads CSSAGHITLNTEAFF. Written as DNA, the CDR3 is TGCAGCTCCGCGGGTCACATCACATTGAACACTGAAGCTTTCTTT.

V usage is TRBV29-1 and J usage is TRBJ1-2; 7 positions agree with TRBD1. The CDR3 contains 12 residues. The V gene's germline CDR1 is SQVTM and CDR2 ANQGSEA. The V and J ends lost 6 bases and 6 bases, in that order; junction bases with no gene match: 7. CDR3 sequence (DNA): TGCAGCGTCACCGGGACAGTGAATGGCTACACCTTC. Its protein is CSVTGTVNGYTF.